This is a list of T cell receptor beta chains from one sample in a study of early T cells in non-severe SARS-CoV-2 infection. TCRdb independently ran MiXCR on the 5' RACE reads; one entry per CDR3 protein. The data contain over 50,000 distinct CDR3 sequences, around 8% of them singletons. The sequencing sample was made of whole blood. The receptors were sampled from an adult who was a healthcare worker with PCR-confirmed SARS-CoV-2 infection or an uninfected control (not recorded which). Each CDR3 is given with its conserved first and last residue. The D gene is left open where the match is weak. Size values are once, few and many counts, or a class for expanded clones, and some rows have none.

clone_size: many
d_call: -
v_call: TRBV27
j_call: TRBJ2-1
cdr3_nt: TGTGCCAGCAGTTTATTGGCGGGGGCCGCCTACAATGAGCAGTTCTTC
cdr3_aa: CASSLLAGAAYNEQFF

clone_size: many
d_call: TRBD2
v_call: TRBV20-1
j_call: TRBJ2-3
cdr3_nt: TGCAGTGCTAGATCCAATACCCAGCGGGGCAGCACAGATACGCAGTATTTT
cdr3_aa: CSARSNTQRGSTDTQYF

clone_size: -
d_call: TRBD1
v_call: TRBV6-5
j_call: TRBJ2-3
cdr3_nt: TGTGCCAGCAGCAAGGACAGGGGACTAGATACGCAGTATTTT
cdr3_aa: CASSKDRGLDTQYF

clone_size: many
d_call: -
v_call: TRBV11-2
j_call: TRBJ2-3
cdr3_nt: TGTGCCAGCAGCTTAGTGGTGGGGTCTTACGATACGCAGTATTTT
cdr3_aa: CASSLVVGSYDTQYF

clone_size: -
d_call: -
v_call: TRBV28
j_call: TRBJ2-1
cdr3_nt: TGTGCCAGCAGTTTAGGAATAGGCACCTACAATGAGCAGTTCTTC
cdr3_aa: CASSLGIGTYNEQFF

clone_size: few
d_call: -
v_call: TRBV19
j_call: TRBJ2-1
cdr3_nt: TGTGCCAGTAGTATATGGGGACATGAGCAGTTCTTC
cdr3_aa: CASSIWGHEQFF

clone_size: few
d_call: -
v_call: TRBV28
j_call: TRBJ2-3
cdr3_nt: TGTGCCAGCAGTTTTGGTGGTCTAGCGACTCGCACAGATACGCAGTATTTT
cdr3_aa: CASSFGGLATRTDTQYF

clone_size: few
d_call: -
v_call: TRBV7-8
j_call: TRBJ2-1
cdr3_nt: TGTGCCAGCAGAACTCTAGGGCATGAGCAGTTCTTC
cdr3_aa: CASRTLGHEQFF

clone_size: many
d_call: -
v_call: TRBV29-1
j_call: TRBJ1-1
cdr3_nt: TGCAGCGTCGGAGGGGGGGCGCAGGACACTGAAGCTTTCTTT
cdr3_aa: CSVGGGAQDTEAFF

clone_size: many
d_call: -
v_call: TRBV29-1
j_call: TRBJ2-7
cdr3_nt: TGCAGCGTTGAAATGGGAAAGGGGCGCGAGCAGTACTTC
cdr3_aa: CSVEMGKGREQYF

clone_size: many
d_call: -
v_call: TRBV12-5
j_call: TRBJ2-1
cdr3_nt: TGTGCTAGTGGATCCCCCCGCGGGATGGCGTTCTTC
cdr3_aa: CASGSPRGMAFF

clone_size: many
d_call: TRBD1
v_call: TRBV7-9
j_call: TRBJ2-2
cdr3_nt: TGTGCCAGCAGCCATTCCGGGACAGGGGACACCGGGGAGCTGTTTTTT
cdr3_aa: CASSHSGTGDTGELFF

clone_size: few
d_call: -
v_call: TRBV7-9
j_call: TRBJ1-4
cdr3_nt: TGTGCCAGCACCGTCGTGGGACGGAATGAAAAACTGTTTTTT
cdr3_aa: CASTVVGRNEKLFF

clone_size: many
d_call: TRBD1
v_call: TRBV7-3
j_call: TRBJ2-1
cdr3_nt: TGTGCCAGCAGCCTAAACAGGGGGGTCTATGAGCAGTTCTTC
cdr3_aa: CASSLNRGVYEQFF

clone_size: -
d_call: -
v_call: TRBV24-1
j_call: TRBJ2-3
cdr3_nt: TGTGCCACCAGTGGGACATCTAGCACAGATACGCAGTATTTT
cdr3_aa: CATSGTSSTDTQYF

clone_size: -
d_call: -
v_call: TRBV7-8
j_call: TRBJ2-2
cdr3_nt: TGTGCCAGCAGCTCGACAGCCACCGGGGAGCTGTTTTTT
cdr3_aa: CASSSTATGELFF

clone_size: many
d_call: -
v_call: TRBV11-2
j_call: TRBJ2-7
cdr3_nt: TGTGCCAGCAGCTCCCGGGGGCTTTACGAGCAGTACTTC
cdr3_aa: CASSSRGLYEQYF

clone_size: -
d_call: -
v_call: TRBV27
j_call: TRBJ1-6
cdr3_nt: TGTGCCAGCAGTCAGGCCGGGACGTATAATTCACCCCTCCACTTT
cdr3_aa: CASSQAGTYNSPLHF

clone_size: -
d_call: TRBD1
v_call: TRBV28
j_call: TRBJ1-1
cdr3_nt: TGTGCCAGCAGCTCAGGTACGACAGGGAGGACTGAAGCTTTCTTT
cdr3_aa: CASSSGTTGRTEAFF

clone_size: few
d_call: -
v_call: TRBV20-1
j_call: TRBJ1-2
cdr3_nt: TGCAGTGTCTGGGTAAACTATGGCTACACCTTC
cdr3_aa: CSVWVNYGYTF

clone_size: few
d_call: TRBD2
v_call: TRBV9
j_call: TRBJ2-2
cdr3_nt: TGTGCCAGCAGCGTAAGCGGGGGGGCCACCGGGGAGCTGTTTTTT
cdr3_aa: CASSVSGGATGELFF

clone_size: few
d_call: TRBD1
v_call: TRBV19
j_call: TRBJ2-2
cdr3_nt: TGTGCCAGTAGGACAGGGGCCCAGAACACCGGGGAGCTGTTTTTT
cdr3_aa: CASRTGAQNTGELFF

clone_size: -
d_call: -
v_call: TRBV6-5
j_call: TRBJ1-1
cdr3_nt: TGTGCCAGCAGTCCGTGGGCAGGGGACACTGAAGCTTTCTTT
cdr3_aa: CASSPWAGDTEAFF

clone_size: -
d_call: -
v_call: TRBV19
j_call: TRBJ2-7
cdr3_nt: TGTGCCAGTAGTATGGGGACGGGAGCCTACGAGCAGTACTTC
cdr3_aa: CASSMGTGAYEQYF

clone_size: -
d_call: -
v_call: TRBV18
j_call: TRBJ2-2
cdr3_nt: TGTGCCAGCTCACCCAACCGGGCCTCACCCGGGGCGAACACCGGGGAGCTGTTTTTT
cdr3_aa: CASSPNRASPGANTGELFF

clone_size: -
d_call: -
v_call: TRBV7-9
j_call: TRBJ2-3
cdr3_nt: TGTGCCAGCAGCGGAGGGACGCTCAGCGCAGATACGCAGTATTTT
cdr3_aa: CASSGGTLSADTQYF

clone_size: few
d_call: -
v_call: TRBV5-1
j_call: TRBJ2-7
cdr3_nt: TGCGCCAGCAGCTTAGGAAACTCCTACGAGCAGTACTTC
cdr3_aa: CASSLGNSYEQYF

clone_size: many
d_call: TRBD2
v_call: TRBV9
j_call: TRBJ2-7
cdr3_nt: TGTGCCAGCAGCGTAGGCGGGAGTACCTACGAGCAGTACTTC
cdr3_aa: CASSVGGSTYEQYF

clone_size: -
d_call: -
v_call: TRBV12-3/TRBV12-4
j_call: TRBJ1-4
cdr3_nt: TGTGCCAGCAGTTTTGTGGGCGGTAATGAAAAACTGTTTTTT
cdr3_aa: CASSFVGGNEKLFF

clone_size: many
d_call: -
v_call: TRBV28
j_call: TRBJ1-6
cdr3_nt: TGTGCCAGCAGTGAAAGGGACATTCCCCTCCACTTT
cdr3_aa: CASSERDIPLHF

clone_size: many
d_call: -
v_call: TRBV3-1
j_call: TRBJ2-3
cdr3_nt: TGTGCCAGCAGCCACGGACGGAACACAGATACGCAGTATTTT
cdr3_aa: CASSHGRNTDTQYF

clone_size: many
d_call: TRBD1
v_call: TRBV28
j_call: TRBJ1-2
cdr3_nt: TGTGCCAGCAGTTTTTGGACAGGCGGAAAAGGCTACACCTTC
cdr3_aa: CASSFWTGGKGYTF

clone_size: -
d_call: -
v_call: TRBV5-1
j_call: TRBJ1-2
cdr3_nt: TGCGCCAGCAGCTTGGCACCGACAGAAAACTATGGCTACACCTTC
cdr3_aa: CASSLAPTENYGYTF

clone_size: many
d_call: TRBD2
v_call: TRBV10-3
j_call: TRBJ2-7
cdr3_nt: TGTGCCATCAGTGAAGGTCACAGAATAGGACTAGCGGCGCCCGAGCACTTC
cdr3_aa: CAISEGHRIGLAAPEHF

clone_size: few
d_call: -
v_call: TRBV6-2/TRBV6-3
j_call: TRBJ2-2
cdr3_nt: TGTGCCAGCAGTTATTTGGGACGCCGGGAGCTGTTTTTT
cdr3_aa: CASSYLGRRELFF

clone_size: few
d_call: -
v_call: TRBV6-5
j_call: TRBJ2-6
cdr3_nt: TGTGCCAGCAGTTACAGGGGCGCAGGAGGGGCCAACGTCCTGACTTTC
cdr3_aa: CASSYRGAGGANVLTF